This record concerns one T cell receptor (beta chain) sequence. This entry belongs to a study of blood T cell repertoires in COVID-19. The wider study: PBMCs, B-cell-depleted T cells, or T cells provided the cDNA or gDNA that made up the material.

Authors' data handling: Researchers report that nucleated cell counts were estimated from reference gene primer amplification. TCRdb keeps only in-frame clones here, not all; method: immunoSEQ multiplex PCR. The V and J calls and clone size were taken over from that table, and D and trimming were inferred from the DNA. The sample gives roughly 170,000 clones, more than 75% of which show up once; around 15% is in the top ten. There are 16 residues in the CDR3. V lost 1 base and J 0 bases, leaving 9 bases between the germline ends. Germline V gives CDR1 LGHNA, CDR2 YNFKEQ. Self-reported history from a screening survey and questionnaire set each donor's cohort.

The chain has TRBV4-2 and TRBJ2-2; tentative D call: TRBD2 (5 bases). The TCR was taken from a woman aged 50 to 65 who had recovered from COVID-19. The sequenced sample consisted of PBMCs or T cells enriched from blood (not recorded which). CDR3 in amino acids: CASSQAAGANTGELFF. CDR3 DNA sequence: TGTGCCAGCAGCCAAGCGGCGGGTGCGAACACCGGGGAGCTGTTTTTT.